This T cell receptor beta chain was sequenced during a study of blood T cell repertoires in COVID-19. Overall study: Collection of acute and convalescent COVID-19 samples took place in the United States, Italy and Spain. Nucleic acid was either cDNA or gDNA, and it came from T cells, B-cell-depleted T cells, or PBMCs.

Sequenced by immunoSEQ multiplex PCR; TCRdb stores in-frame clones only, minus some. The sample shows fewer than 120,000 clones, 85% to 90% of them seen only once. The germline V and J ends were trimmed by 1 base and 4 bases, with 13 bases remaining between them. Germline CDR1 and CDR2: KGHSH and LQKENI. The CDR3 has 16 amino acids. The specimen was peripheral blood. This receptor was obtained from a woman aged 45-60 years with acute or convalescent COVID-19. J is TRBJ2-2 and V is TRBV18; D ambiguous. CDR3 in amino acids: CASSPLGSGSTGELFF. The CDR3 DNA reads as TGTGCCAGCTCACCACTTGGATCGGGTAGCACCGGGGAGCTGTTTTTT.